This T cell receptor beta chain emerged from a study of CD8 T cells in ankylosing spondylitis. Study-wide findings and caveats: Clones linked to disease, bearing a CD8+ phenotype, were relatively rare in peripheral blood. Existing reports had already noted some motif variants in reactive arthritis synovial fluid and blood.

Each TCR beta library was made by quantitative 5'-RACE that incorporated molecular barcodes. TCRdb used MiXCR to reprocess the 5' RACE reads, holding one entry per CDR3 protein. Here the sample spans 200,000 to 300,000 distinct CDR3 sequences, roughly a tenth being singletons. The CDR3 spans 15 residues. The germline V gene encodes CDR1 LGHDT and CDR2 YNNKEL (reference sequence). The V gene end was trimmed by 2 bases and the J gene end by 2 bases; junction bases not matched to a gene: 1. This clonotype occurred many times. Its target is unknown. Source material: blood, either unsorted or a sorted T cell fraction (not recorded which). The sequence came from a male donor with ankylosing spondylitis or in good health (not recorded which). The J gene is TRBJ2-1, the V gene TRBV3-1; 9 nucleotides align to TRBD2. CDR3 region: CASSQLAGTYNEQFF. The DNA for the CDR3 is TGTGCCAGCAGCCAACTAGCGGGGACCTACAATGAGCAGTTCTTC.